These T cell receptor beta chains were read from a single sample in a study of OX40 agonist ivuxolimab in advanced cancers. The repertoire was sequenced with immunoSEQ multiplex PCR; TCRdb's copy has only in-frame clones and lacks some. The sample includes about 32,000 clones, 70% to 90% of them seen just once. The material was CD4+ or CD8+ T cells sorted from blood, obtained in a trial of the OX40 agonist ivuxolimab. Receptors were obtained from an adult with an advanced solid tumor such as melanoma, head and neck, liver or kidney cancer. The conserved cysteine and the conserved F or W are not part of the CDR3 here. Where a row states a size, it is once, few, many or the class of an expanded clone; other rows omit it.

>TRBV6-5|-|TRBJ2-2
ASGTSYTGELF
>TRBV4-1|-|TRBJ2-2
ASSQDIPNTGELF
>TRBV28|-|TRBJ2-7
ASITGDNPYEQY
>TRBV27|-|TRBJ2-3
ASSSRALLSTDTQY
>TRBV2|-|TRBJ2-1
ASSDFEVAGLSYNEQF
>TRBV7-9|-|TRBJ2-7
ASSADASRLSYEQY
>TRBV7-6|-|TRBJ2-7
ASSLGDEGYEQY
>TRBV28|-|TRBJ1-3
GSRDGNTIY
>TRBV16|-|TRBJ1-2
ASSQSGQNYGYT
>TRBV27|-|TRBJ1-3
ASTLGSPSSGNTIY
>TRBV4-2|-|TRBJ2-3
ASSPWGQGAGDTQY
>TRBV11-2|few|TRBJ1-1
ASSPGPGLEAF
>TRBV7-2|-|TRBJ2-1
ASTFSGGAYNEQF
>TRBV19|-|TRBJ1-2
ATDGNYGYT
>TRBV7-9|-|TRBJ2-7
ASSLVALGSYEQY
>TRBV11-2|-|TRBJ2-2
ASSQDVTGELF
>TRBV7-9|-|TRBJ2-7
ASSLGVDEQY
>TRBV4-3|-|TRBJ2-7
ASSQDGLQDVNEQY
>TRBV5-6|-|TRBJ1-1
ASSFGGENTEAF
>TRBV7-9|once|TRBJ1-2
ASSETGPYGYT
>TRBV11-1|-|TRBJ1-1
ASKGGRSEAF
>TRBV9|-|TRBJ2-1
ASSVAGESSYNEQF
>TRBV6-1|-|TRBJ2-1
ASSEARTAVNEQF
>TRBV6-5|-|TRBJ1-2
ASSSGGNYGYT
>TRBV27|-|TRBJ2-3
ASSFSGKSTDTQY
>TRBV5-5|-|TRBJ2-1
ASSLSGGAINEQF
>TRBV13|-|TRBJ2-1
ASSSTSGVGDEQF
>TRBV11-2|-|TRBJ2-7
ASSVERGETYEQY
>TRBV21-1|-|TRBJ2-1
ASSASTGGSYNEQF
>TRBV5-6|-|TRBJ2-7
ASSTAGLAGGNEQY
>TRBV6-4|-|TRBJ2-2
ASSDVRGTGELF
>TRBV28|-|TRBJ1-5
ASSEGQGRQPQH
>TRBV4-3|-|TRBJ2-3
ASSQGSTTGPDTQY
>TRBV4-1|-|TRBJ2-1
ASSPTDRGPLRGNEQF
>TRBV6-5|-|TRBJ2-1
ASSYSGRNEQF
>TRBV7-2|few|TRBJ2-7
ASSFQTGDSYEQY
>TRBV6-5|-|TRBJ2-7
ASSPIDTLDHEQY
>TRBV2|once|TRBJ2-3
ASRGAWVTDTQY
>TRBV6-1|-|TRBJ1-2
ASRTGTGVHGYT
>TRBV7-9|-|TRBJ1-3
ASSSRATGAGNTIY
>TRBV7-8|-|TRBJ2-3
ASSSEGGLGADTQY
>TRBV7-9|medium-sized|TRBJ1-1
ASSFRHDTEAF
>TRBV7-8|-|TRBJ2-3
ASSLRGGAVTDTQY
>TRBV19|-|TRBJ2-3
ASSSLTPWGTDTQY